This is a list of T cell receptor beta chains from one sample in a study of tumor-infiltrating lymphocytes in oesophageal squamous cell carcinoma. TCRdb recomputed calls from the PCR reads with MiXCR, one row per CDR3 protein. The table has roughly 17,000 distinct CDR3 sequences, 50% seen once. Input material: esophageal tumor tissue. These receptor sequences come from a male donor with esophageal squamous cell carcinoma. CDR3s include the opening cysteine and the closing phenylalanine or tryptophan. A D gene is named only where the DNA matches it firmly. Expanded clones are given a class, and other clones once, few, many or no size at all.

d_gene | j_gene | abundance | v_gene | CDR3nt | CDR3aa
- | TRBJ1-1 | - | TRBV6-9 | TGTGCCAGCAGTTTGTCAAAACGAATTAACACTGAAGCTTTCTTT | CASSLSKRINTEAFF
- | TRBJ2-7 | - | TRBV11-2 | TGTGCCAGCAGCTTAGGTCTCGCTTGGGCCTACGAGCAGTACTTC | CASSLGLAWAYEQYF
- | TRBJ2-7 | - | TRBV7-2 | TGTGCCAGCAGCTTCTCGCCGGAAGCCTACGAGCAGTACTTC | CASSFSPEAYEQYF
TRBD2 | TRBJ2-1 | few | TRBV29-1 | TGCAGCGTTGATCAACTAGCGGGAGGGTTCTACAATGAGCAGTTCTTC | CSVDQLAGGFYNEQFF
TRBD2 | TRBJ2-3 | - | TRBV7-2 | TGTGCCAGCAGCTCCGGACTAGCGGGAGGGACAGATACGCAGTATTTT | CASSSGLAGGTDTQYF
- | TRBJ1-1 | - | TRBV7-1 | TGTGCCAGCAGCTGGACTAGTGGGGAGAGTACTGAGCAGTTCTTT | CASSWTSGESTEQFF
- | TRBJ2-5 | - | TRBV5-1 | TGCGCCAGCAGCTTGGCCGGCAATGAGCAGTACTTC | CASSLAGNEQYF
- | TRBJ2-1 | few | TRBV6-1 | TGTGCCAGCAGGGTCGGGACAACCTACAATGAGCAGTTCTTC | CASRVGTTYNEQFF
- | TRBJ1-1 | - | TRBV29-1 | TGCAGCGTTGACGAGGGGCGGAGAGCTTTCTTT | CSVDEGRRAFF
- | TRBJ1-3 | many | TRBV6-2/TRBV6-3 | TGTGCCAGCAGTTACCGACTTGGCCAGCTGGAAAACACCATATATTTT | CASSYRLGQLENTIYF
- | TRBJ2-1 | many | TRBV4-1 | TGCGCCAGCAGCCAAGCCACCCCCGGGCATGGGTCCTACAATGAGCAGTTCTTC | CASSQATPGHGSYNEQFF
- | TRBJ1-1 | many | TRBV12-3/TRBV12-4 | TGTGCCAGCATCCTTTTCGAACAGGGTAGCGGGGACACTGAAGCTTTCTTT | CASILFEQGSGDTEAFF
- | TRBJ2-2 | many | TRBV10-3 | TGTGCCATCAGTGAGTCTCCCGGGAGTCCCGGGGAGCTGTTTTTT | CAISESPGSPGELFF
- | TRBJ2-7 | few | TRBV7-2 | TGTGCCAGCAGCTTAGCGCTGGGGAGCTCCTACGAGCAGTACTTC | CASSLALGSSYEQYF
- | TRBJ2-6 | many | TRBV7-2 | TGTGCCAGCAGCCTCCAGACTTTC | CASSLQTF
- | TRBJ2-2 | - | TRBV6-6 | TGTGCCAGCAAGAACACCGGGGAGCGGTTTTTT | CASKNTGERFF
- | TRBJ2-7 | - | TRBV7-2 | TGTGCCAGCAGCTTATATCGACAGTTCTACGAGCAGTACTTC | CASSLYRQFYEQYF
- | TRBJ1-2 | - | TRBV6-5 | TGTGCCAGCAGTTACTCCGCCAATAACTATGGCTACACCTTC | CASSYSANNYGYTF
- | TRBJ2-1 | - | TRBV7-3 | TGTGCCAGCAGCTTAAAAGTGGCAGGGGGGAACAATGAGCAGTTCTTC | CASSLKVAGGNNEQFF
- | TRBJ2-7 | - | TRBV28 | TGTGCCAGCAGTTCCGGGTCGCTTCGCGAGCAGTACTTC | CASSSGSLREQYF
TRBD2 | TRBJ2-3 | - | TRBV7-2 | TGTGCCAGCAGCTTAGTTGGAGCGGGAGGGCCGATGGATACGCAGTATTTT | CASSLVGAGGPMDTQYF
- | TRBJ2-5 | - | TRBV20-1 | TGCAGTGCTCTAGTGGGGACACTGGAGACCCAGTACTTC | CSALVGTLETQYF
TRBD2 | TRBJ2-1 | once | TRBV5-6 | TGTGCCAGCAGCCTGGGGGCGGGAGGACCGACAAGGGAGCAGTTCTTC | CASSLGAGGPTREQFF
- | TRBJ2-1 | - | TRBV4-3 | TGCGCCAGCAGCCAAGAGGGGGCCCGCGGAGACCTTAGCAATGAGCAGTTCTTC | CASSQEGARGDLSNEQFF
TRBD1 | TRBJ1-1 | - | TRBV7-9 | TGTGCCAGCAGCGTGGGACAGGGGAACACTGAAGCTTTCTTT | CASSVGQGNTEAFF
- | TRBJ1-2 | medium-sized | TRBV7-2 | TGTGCCAGCAGCGATCAGGTCTTGGTTGGCTACACCTTC | CASSDQVLVGYTF
TRBD2 | TRBJ2-1 | few | TRBV20-1 | TGCAGTGCTAGCGGGAGCGGGAGGGCGCGGAATGAGCAGTTCTTC | CSASGSGRARNEQFF
TRBD1 | TRBJ2-5 | - | TRBV7-2 | TGTGCCAGCAGCTTAGGAGGGACAGGGGGGGAGACCCAGTACTTC | CASSLGGTGGETQYF
- | TRBJ2-3 | - | TRBV11-2 | TGTGCCAGCAGCTTATCGAGTATTACAGATACGCAGTATTTT | CASSLSSITDTQYF
TRBD1 | TRBJ2-7 | - | TRBV7-4 | TGTGCCAGCAGCTTTTCGGGACAGGGGGCCTACGAGCAGTACTTC | CASSFSGQGAYEQYF
- | TRBJ2-7 | - | TRBV6-6 | TGTGCCAGCAGTGCTTCTTGGGGGCACTACGAGCAGTACTTC | CASSASWGHYEQYF
- | TRBJ2-7 | - | TRBV11-2 | TGTGCCAGCAGCCCGTACCGGGAAGCCTACGAGCAGTACTTC | CASSPYREAYEQYF
TRBD2 | TRBJ2-7 | - | TRBV7-2 | TGTGCCAGCAGCTTAGAGCCCCCCGCGACTAGCGGGAGTAGCTACGAGCAGTACTTC | CASSLEPPATSGSSYEQYF
- | TRBJ2-2 | once | TRBV11-2 | TGTGCCAGCAGCTTAGTTGCCTCTCTTGACACCGGGGAGCTGTTTTTT | CASSLVASLDTGELFF
- | TRBJ2-7 | - | TRBV6-6 | TGTGCCAGCAAGTCAGGACACAACTACGAGCAGTACTTC | CASKSGHNYEQYF
TRBD2 | TRBJ2-7 | few | TRBV9 | TGTGCCAGCAGCGTAGCGACTAGCGGGGCAACCTACGAGCAGTACTTC | CASSVATSGATYEQYF
TRBD2 | TRBJ2-7 | once | TRBV7-2 | TGTGCCAGCAGCTCCCCCCGGGACTACGGGAGCTACTCCTACGAGCAGTACTTC | CASSSPRDYGSYSYEQYF
TRBD1 | TRBJ2-5 | - | TRBV28 | TGTGCCAGCGTTACAGGGGACATAAGGGAGACCCAGTACTTC | CASVTGDIRETQYF
- | TRBJ2-7 | - | TRBV7-6 | TGTGCCAGCAGCTTAGCGAATGCGGTTTACGAGCAGTACTTC | CASSLANAVYEQYF
- | TRBJ2-7 | many | TRBV5-4 | TGTGCCAGCAGCTACGATAGGTTGGACGAGCAGTACTTC | CASSYDRLDEQYF
- | TRBJ2-5 | - | TRBV7-2 | TGTGCCAGCAGCTTACAGGGGTTGGGAGAGACCCAGTACTTC | CASSLQGLGETQYF
- | TRBJ2-1 | many | TRBV7-9 | TGTGCCAGCAGCTTAGGGGGGACTTCCAATGAGCAGTTCTTC | CASSLGGTSNEQFF
- | TRBJ2-7 | - | TRBV6-1 | TGTGCCAGCAGTGAAGCGTCGGACGGCTCCTACGAGCAGTACTTC | CASSEASDGSYEQYF
- | TRBJ1-5 | - | TRBV28 | TGTGCCAGCAGCCCAGGAGGGTATAATCAGCCCCAGCATTTT | CASSPGGYNQPQHF
- | TRBJ2-4 | - | TRBV7-2 | TGTGCCAGCAACTACGATACAGCCAAAAACATTCAGTACTTC | CASNYDTAKNIQYF
- | TRBJ2-5 | - | TRBV28 | TGTGCCAGCAGTCCCCTAATTGAGGTCTACGAGACCCAGTACTTC | CASSPLIEVYETQYF
TRBD2 | TRBJ2-4 | - | TRBV7-2 | TGTGCCAGCAGCTTAAAACGGGGGGGAAGTGGTGTGCAGTACTTC | CASSLKRGGSGVQYF
- | TRBJ2-1 | - | TRBV7-3 | TGTGCCAGCAGCCTCAAGGGGACGAGCTCCTACAATGAGCAGTTCTTC | CASSLKGTSSYNEQFF
- | TRBJ2-7 | - | TRBV7-4 | TGTGCCAGCAGCTTAGTATACGAGCAGTACTTC | CASSLVYEQYF
TRBD1 | TRBJ1-1 | many | TRBV5-4 | TGCGCCAGCAGTCGGGACAGGGAGAACACTGAAGCTTTCTTT | CASSRDRENTEAFF
- | TRBJ2-7 | - | TRBV7-4 | TGTGCCAGCAGCTTAGGGGCAACTGAAGCTTTCTTC | CASSLGATEAFF
- | TRBJ2-3 | - | TRBV7-2 | TGTGCCAGCAGCTTAACCAGGGGTAGCACAGATACGCAGTATTTT | CASSLTRGSTDTQYF
TRBD1 | TRBJ1-1 | few | TRBV7-2 | TGTGCCAGCAATGCTCCGGGACAGGGTGCGAACACTGAAGCTTTCTTT | CASNAPGQGANTEAFF
- | TRBJ1-2 | many | TRBV28 | TGTGCCAGCAGCCTAGGGGGGGGCAGCTATGGCTACACCTTC | CASSLGGGSYGYTF
- | TRBJ2-2 | few | TRBV6-1 | TGTGCCAGCAGAACAGGGACCGGGGAGCTGTTTTTT | CASRTGTGELFF